The T cell receptor beta chain under discussion was sequenced for a study of PD-1 blockade in classical Hodgkin lymphoma. The CDR3 length is 17 residues. Indicated time point: cycle 4 day 1 (C4D1), after less than seven weeks of nivolumab. Every patient experienced relapse after autologous stem cell transplantation, and brentuximab vedotin exposure varied. This clone was seen only once. What it recognizes is unknown. Whole-study findings and limits: The causes of the repertoire differences, possibly disease activity or prior therapy, remain undefined. Compared with healthy donors, newly diagnosed patients reportedly showed lower baseline TCR diversity.

Profiling relied on immunoSEQ multiplex PCR, and the TCRdb table lists in-frame clones only, not all of them. The top ten clones hold approximately 3% of a sample with some 86,000 clones, 90% of them seen once. This clonotype originated in a human donor with classical Hodgkin lymphoma. This chain uses TRBV21-1 with TRBJ1-2; TRBD1, the D gene given by the table, was not confirmed from the DNA. TRBV21-1 is described as a pseudogene. The starting material was peripheral blood mononuclear cells (PBMCs), obtained before the fourth cycle of nivolumab. CDR3 coding DNA: TGTGCCAGCAGCAGCCTCCTCCGGGACAGGGATTTCTATGGCTACACCTTC. This encodes CASSSLLRDRDFYGYTF.